The 30 T cell receptor beta chains reported below all come from one sample, sequenced in a study of cytomegalovirus exposure and HLA in healthy donors. Researchers ran the PCR with 60 Vbeta and 13 Jbeta primers. The repertoire was sequenced with immunoSEQ multiplex PCR; TCRdb's copy has only in-frame clones and lacks some. The table has more than 100,000 clones, 83% seen once; the top ten hold about 1.5%. Source material: PBMCs. The source is a middle-aged man in good health and CMV-seronegative.

This chain connects TRBV2 to TRBJ2-5, with 8 nucleotides matching TRBD1. V lost 7 bases to trimming and J lost 5 bases; unmatched junction nucleotides: 9. Germline CDR1 is SNHLY and CDR2 is FYNNEI. The CDR3 spans 14 residues. The CDR3 DNA follows: TGTGCCAGCACTCGGGACAGGATAGGGGAGACCCAGTACTTC. Protein: CASTRDRIGETQYF.

This clone was counted a few times. This chain uses TRBV2 with TRBJ2-5; 7 bases line up with TRBD1. The J call is uncertain, as TRBJ2-7 better fits the DNA end. The germline V gene has CDR1 SNHLY and CDR2 FYNNEI. The CDR3 is made up of 14 amino acids. The CDR3 region has the DNA TGTGCCAGCAGGGCCGGGACAGTTAACTACGAGCAGTACTTC. Its translation is CASRAGTVNYEQYF.

This clone showed up just a few times. V and J are TRBV9 and TRBJ2-1, with 9 bases that match TRBD2. The CDR3 is made up of 16 amino acids. The germline V gene encodes CDR1 SGDLS and CDR2 YYNGEE. With 3 bases clipped from V and 9 bases from J, the junction kept 13 bases outside the gene matches. CDR3 sequence: CASSASPAGGLREQFF. The CDR3 DNA follows: TGTGCCAGCAGCGCCTCCCCGGCGGGAGGGTTGCGTGAGCAGTTCTTC.

CDR3 sequence reads: CASSQGTTGSRQPQHF. CDR3 DNA: TGTGCCAGCAGCCAAGGGACGACAGGGAGTCGTCAGCCCCAGCATTTT. V usage is TRBV4-2 and J usage is TRBJ1-5; 7 positions agree with TRBD1. The length of the CDR3 is 16 residues. Germline V CDR1 and CDR2: LGHNA, YNFKEQ. V was pared by 1 base and J by 6 bases, with 9 bases of the junction left unmatched.

Only one count was recorded for this clone. This chain uses TRBV9 with TRBJ2-2; 8 positions match TRBD1. This CDR3 has 13 residues. Germline V gives CDR1 SGDLS, CDR2 YYNGEE. V was clipped by 9 bases and J by 1 base; unmatched bases: 2. The CDR3 sequence is CATGQGNTGELFF. CDR3 nucleotide sequence: TGTGCCACCGGACAGGGGAACACCGGGGAGCTGTTTTTT.

The V and J genes are TRBV5-4 and TRBJ2-5, with TRBD1 matching 9 bases. The germline gives CDR1 SGHNT, CDR2 YYREEE (reference sequence). Trimming cost V 4 bases and J 4 bases; bases outside gene matches: 8. The CDR3 extends over 15 amino acids. Here the CDR3 reads CASSEWTGAGETQYF. The DNA of the CDR3 is TGTGCCAGCAGCGAATGGACAGGGGCCGGAGAGACCCAGTACTTC. The full variable domain, rest sourced from reference TRBV5-4 and TRBJ2-5, is ETGVTQSPTHLIKTRGQQVTLRCSSQSGHNTVSWYQQALGQGPQFIFQYYREEENGRGNFPPRFSGLQFPNYSSELNVNALELDDSALYLCASSEWTGAGETQYFGPGTRLLVL.

Notes on this clone: The junction departs from the called germline gene at one end, perhaps through a read error. The CDR3 is CASREGGTGGNTIYF. In DNA, the CDR3 is TGTGCCAGCAGGGAAGGGGGGACAGGAGGAAACACCATATATTTT. The chain is built from TRBV6-1 and TRBJ1-3, with 8 bases identical to TRBD1. This CDR3 comprises 15 residues. The germline V gene has CDR1 MNHNS and CDR2 SASEGT.

This clone occurred once. The chain recombines TRBV7-2 with TRBJ1-4; D is undetermined. V was trimmed by 5 bases and J by 0 bases, leaving 7 bases between them. Germline-derived CDR1 and CDR2 are SGHTA and FQGNSA. This CDR3 is built from 14 residues. The CDR3 DNA is TGTGCCAGCAGCCAGGATACAACTAATGAAAAACTGTTTTTT. Translating gives CASSQDTTNEKLFF.

The chain joins TRBV15 to TRBJ2-7, with TRBD2 as a possible D gene (5 bases). This CDR3 has 14 amino acids. CDR1 is LNHNV and CDR2 is YYDKDF in the germline V gene (reference sequence). V lost 0 bases, J lost 4 bases, and 10 bases lay in between. CDR3 coding DNA: TGTGCCACCAGCAGAGAGAGGGTCAGGTACGAGCAGTACTTC. Amino acids: CATSRERVRYEQYF.

This rearrangement joins TRBV5-4 to TRBJ1-3; the D is unclear. Per the germline V gene, CDR1 is SGHNT and CDR2 is YYREEE (reference sequence). The CDR3 is 17 amino acids. V was cut by 0 bases and J by 0 bases, with 13 bases left in between. The CDR3 sequence is CASSLGDIDPSGNTIYF. The CDR3 DNA reads TGTGCCAGCAGCTTGGGTGACATTGACCCCTCTGGAAACACCATATATTTT.

The rearrangement joins TRBV2 to TRBJ2-7; D is undetermined. Germline V lookup: CDR1 SNHLY, CDR2 FYNNEI. The V gene lost 5 bases and the J gene lost 2 bases, with 7 bases spanning the gap. The CDR3 contains 12 residues. This CDR3 reads CASSQGPYEQYF. The CDR3 nucleotides are TGTGCCAGCAGTCAAGGGCCCTACGAGCAGTACTTC.

V is TRBV27 and J is TRBJ2-7, with a possible D match to TRBD1 (5 bases). CDR3 length: 11 amino acids. Trimming took off 6 bases at V and 3 bases at J, with 6 bases between the two ends. Germline lookup yields CDR1 MNHEY and CDR2 SMNVEV (reference sequence). The CDR3 reads CASSQGYEQYF. CDR3 nucleotide sequence: TGTGCCAGCAGCCAGGGCTACGAGCAGTACTTC.

V is TRBV29-1 and J is TRBJ2-5, with 9 bases fitting TRBD1. The DNA end favors TRBJ2-7, so the J call may be wrong. CDR3 length equals 13 residues. Germline V CDR1 and CDR2: SQVTM, ANQGSEA. CDR3: CSVVDRGTYEQYF. The CDR3 DNA is TGCAGCGTTGTGGACAGGGGCACCTACGAGCAGTACTTC.

The chain is built from TRBV27 and TRBJ2-7; the D gene is possibly TRBD1 (6 bases). In germline, CDR1 is MNHEY, CDR2 SMNVEV (reference sequence). CDR3 length: 14 residues. Trimming pared 2 bases from V and 2 bases from J, leaving 10 bases between. In nucleotides, the CDR3 is TGTGCCAGCAGTTTAGGACAGACCACCTACGAGCAGTACTTC. Residues: CASSLGQTTYEQYF.

V usage is TRBV30 and J usage is TRBJ1-1; no clear D gene. Trimming shortened V by 3 bases and J by 6 bases, and 8 bases separated the two germline ends. The CDR3 has 11 amino acids. Germline V gene lookup returns CDR1 GTSNPN and CDR2 SVGIG (reference sequence). In nucleotides, the CDR3 is TGTGCCTGGAGCGCGGAAGCTGAAGCTTTCTTT. Translating gives CAWSAEAEAFF.

This clone has just a few counts. Written as DNA, the CDR3 is TGTGCCAGTAGTAGCGGACAGGGGGCATTATTCGGCCAGCCCCAGCATTTT. Its protein product is CASSSGQGALFGQPQHF. The chain uses TRBV19 and TRBJ1-5; TRBD1 agrees at 11 bases. The junction had 12 bases not matched to a gene; V was cut back by 4 bases and J by 7 bases. The CDR3 totals 17 residues. CDR1 is LNHDA and CDR2 is SQIVND in the germline V gene (reference sequence).

J is TRBJ1-4 and V is TRBV4-3; 7 bases match TRBD1. Germline V lookup: CDR1 LGHNA, CDR2 YSLEER. Trimming cost V 6 bases and J 5 bases; bases outside gene matches: 6. The CDR3 runs 14 residues. The CDR3, as DNA: TGCGCCAGCAGACCAGGGGGGCCGAATGAAAAACTGTTTTTT. Encoded protein: CASRPGGPNEKLFF.

This clone was picked up a small number of times. The chain is built from TRBV9 and TRBJ1-6, with D perhaps matching TRBD1 (5 bases). The germline V gene encodes CDR1 SGDLS and CDR2 YYNGEE. The V end was cut by 4 bases, the J end by 6 bases, with 17 bases between. The CDR3 sequence is 16 residues long. CDR3 amino acids: CASSTLSGDSNSPLHF. The CDR3 DNA follows: TGTGCCAGCAGCACCCTTTCGGGGGACTCTAATTCACCCCTCCACTTT. Supplemented by reference TRBV9 and TRBJ1-6, the full variable domain reads DSGVTQTPKHLITATGQRVTLRCSPRSGDLSVYWYQQSLDQGLQFLIQYYNGEERAKGNILERFSAQQFPDLHSELNLSSLELGDSALYFCASSTLSGDSNSPLHFGNGTRLTVT.

This clone was picked up a small number of times. The chain uses TRBV29-1 and TRBJ2-5, with 8 bases that match TRBD2. The germline CDR1 and CDR2 sequences are SQVTM and ANQGSEA. The CDR3 is 12 residues long. The V segment lost 7 bases and the J segment 5 bases; nucleotides outside the gene matches: 6. CDR3 region: CSAGTRHETQYF. CDR3 nucleotide sequence: TGCAGCGCTGGGACTAGGCATGAGACCCAGTACTTC.

Points on this clone: This sample includes further DNA sequences coding for the same CDR3. The rearrangement uses TRBV28 and TRBJ1-6, with D unclear. The ends were cut back, 7 bases at V and 0 bases at J, with 10 bases in the middle. The CDR3 contains 15 residues. Germline lookup yields CDR1 MDHEN and CDR2 SYDVKM. The CDR3 DNA reads as TGTGCCAGCAACCAGGTCAGCTCCTATAATTCACCCCTCCACTTT. Translation gives CASNQVSSYNSPLHF.

The chain combines TRBV18 with TRBJ1-1; perhaps TRBD1 as D (5 bases). The germline CDR1 and CDR2 sequences are KGHSH and LQKENI. The CDR3 totals 16 residues. Trimming took off 0 bases at V and 0 bases at J, with 11 bases between the two ends. Here the CDR3 reads CASSPPVGALNTEAFF. CDR3 DNA sequence: TGTGCCAGCTCACCACCGGTAGGGGCCCTGAACACTGAAGCTTTCTTT.

The chain uses TRBV7-2 and TRBJ2-7; 9 bases are a match to TRBD1. The CDR3 totals 15 residues. Germline V lookup: CDR1 SGHTA, CDR2 FQGNSA. Trimming took 1 base from V and 5 from J; bases not matched to a gene: 6. CDR3 protein: CASSLGGTGFDEQYF. In nucleotides, the CDR3 is TGTGCCAGCAGCTTAGGGGGGACAGGGTTTGACGAGCAGTACTTC.

The rearrangement joins TRBV19 to TRBJ2-3; 9 bases are shared with TRBD2. The germline gives CDR1 LNHDA, CDR2 SQIVND (reference sequence). The CDR3 spans 15 residues. The junction had 5 bases not matched to a gene; V was cut back by 5 bases and J by 2 bases. The CDR3 reads CASSVSGGLTDTQYF. The CDR3 nucleotides are TGTGCCAGTAGTGTTAGCGGGGGCCTCACAGATACGCAGTATTTT.

The genes are TRBV19 and TRBJ2-2; 7 positions match TRBD1. CDR1 is LNHDA, CDR2 SQIVND, per germline (reference sequence). The CDR3 spans 15 residues. After removal of 2 bases from V and 4 bases from J, the junction contained 4 bases not matched to a gene. This CDR3 reads CASSIQDRPTGELFF. In DNA, the CDR3 is TGTGCCAGTAGTATACAGGACAGGCCCACCGGGGAGCTGTTTTTT. The complete variable domain, with remaining parts taken from reference TRBV19 and TRBJ2-2, reads DGGITQSPKYLFRKEGQNVTLSCEQNLNHDAMYWYRQDPGQGLRLIYYSQIVNDFQKGDIAEGYSVSREKKESFPLTVTSAQKNPTAFYLCASSIQDRPTGELFFGEGSRLTVL.

The chain has TRBV29-1 and TRBJ2-5; 10 nucleotides agree with TRBD2. CDR1 is SQVTM, CDR2 ANQGSEA, per germline. The V segment lost 1 base and the J segment 5 bases; nucleotides outside the gene matches: 13. The CDR3 is 17 amino acids. The CDR3 DNA follows: TGCAGCGTTGAAGTGGCAGCGGGAGGGCCAGGTCGGGAGACCCAGTACTTC. This gives the protein CSVEVAAGGPGRETQYF. Combining the CDR3 with reference TRBV29-1 and TRBJ2-5 gives the whole variable domain SAVISQKPSRDICQRGTSLTIQCQVDSQVTMMFWYRQQPGQSLTLIATANQGSEATYESGFVIDKFPISRPNLTFSTLTVSNMSPEDSSIYLCSVEVAAGGPGRETQYFGPGTRLLVL.

This clone came up a few times. The gene calls are TRBV7-3 and TRBJ2-3; 7 bases agree with TRBD1. V lost 4 bases, J lost 1 base, and 5 bases stayed unmatched. CDR3 size: 15 residues. Germline lookup yields CDR1 SGHTA and CDR2 FQGTGA. CDR3 protein: CASSYSQGGTDTQYF. In DNA, the CDR3 is TGTGCCAGCAGCTATAGCCAGGGGGGCACAGATACGCAGTATTTT. Full variable domain (missing parts from reference TRBV7-3 and TRBJ2-3): GAGVSQTPSNKVTEKGKYVELRCDPISGHTALYWYRQSLGQGPEFLIYFQGTGAADDSGLPNDRFFAVRPEGSVSTLKIQRTERGDSAVYLCASSYSQGGTDTQYFGPGTRLTVL.

For the CDR3, the DNA is TGTGCCAGCAGCTTAGATCACAGGGTCACAGAGACCCAGTACTTC. It translates to CASSLDHRVTETQYF. The chain carries TRBV11-2 and TRBJ2-5; tentatively, D is TRBD1 (6 bases). CDR1 and CDR2 (germline): SGHAT, FQNNGV. The CDR3 has 15 amino acids. Trimming took 0 bases from V and 4 from J, leaving 12 bases between them. The full variable domain, with the rest looked up from reference TRBV11-2 and TRBJ2-5, is EAGVAQSPRYKIIEKRQSVAFWCNPISGHATLYWYQQILGQGPKLLIQFQNNGVVDDSQLPKDRFSAERLKGVDSTLKIQPAKLEDSAVYLCASSLDHRVTETQYFGPGTRLLVL.

This chain uses TRBV6-1 with TRBJ2-3; tentatively, D is TRBD2 (5 bases). The CDR3 runs 14 residues. Germline lookup yields CDR1 MNHNS and CDR2 SASEGT. V lost 3 bases, J lost 5 bases, and 12 bases lay in between. CDR3 in DNA: TGTGCCAGCAGTGACGTCGGGGTGGGAGATACGCAGTATTTT. It specifies CASSDVGVGDTQYF.

This chain links TRBV6-1 with TRBJ2-7, with 10 bases fitting TRBD2. Germline CDR1 is MNHNS and CDR2 is SASEGT. V shed 4 bases and J 3 bases; nucleotides not matched to a gene: 3. CDR3 length equals 14 residues. CDR3 loop: CASSAWTSGYEQYF. CDR3 coding DNA: TGTGCCAGCAGTGCCTGGACTAGCGGCTACGAGCAGTACTTC.

This clone showed up just a few times. The chain employs TRBV7-2 and TRBJ2-5, with TRBD1 matching 7 bases. The DNA end favors TRBJ2-7, so the J call may be wrong. Germline values: CDR1 SGHTA, CDR2 FQGNSA. The CDR3 length is 14 residues. The chain's CDR3 is CASSLGTAAYEQYF. For the CDR3, the DNA is TGTGCCAGCTCTTTGGGGACAGCTGCCTACGAGCAGTACTTC.